This T cell receptor (beta chain) was recorded in a study of CXCR3-negative and CXCR3-positive naive CD8 T cells. Study in general: Approximately 130 million TRB reads were obtained in total, which works out to about 1.5 +/- 0.3 million per library.

Comments on this clonotype: Its antigen remains unknown.

Study-level findings and limits: Comparison of naive subsets found surface CD5 to be comparable, and TCR strength was inferred on the basis of TRB CDR3 properties. After cryopreservation, CXCR3 expression dropped partially; most assays used fresh PBMCs. Whereas memory cells differed, naive CXCR3-negative and CXCR3-positive cells shared similar TRBV-TRBJ usage.

The CDR3 extends over 13 amino acids. Germline CDR1 SGHAT, CDR2 FQNNGV. UMI labels and 5' RACE were used to prepare the TRB cDNA libraries. Using the 5' RACE reads, TCRdb records one entry per CDR3 protein without DNA. This table lists about 56,000 distinct CDR3 sequences. The TCR was taken from a human donor in good health. Some clones in this sample may be carry-over from other donors' samples. V is TRBV11-2 and J is TRBJ2-7; TCRdb calls TRBD1, which cannot be checked without DNA. Sequencing was carried out using memory CD8+ T cells from blood. CDR3: CASSLGTGYEQYF.